This T cell receptor beta chain was documented in a study of T cell repertoires in aging, cancer and after chemotherapy (dated by TCRdb to 2018 to 2020). Background on the whole study: The donors fell into six age groups ranging from 30 or younger to 70 or older, and each group had at least three individuals. Control TCR repertoires from healthy donors were recorded over several months to years, and clear clonal overlap was observed across re-sampling. Roughly 9.6 million TCR reads were contained in the full dataset. Peripheral blood TCR beta repertoires from healthy donors and cancer patients were profiled to examine immunoaging and T cell reconstitution after chemotherapy. The cohort comprised some 220 cancer patients, roughly 93 with hematological and over 110 with solid cancers, plus 95 healthy donors as a reference group.

Genomic DNA extracted from peripheral blood, rather than sorted cells or RNA, was used as the source for amplification of TCR beta rearrangements. Using a mixed TRB-A/B primer pool, multiplex touch-down PCR amplified rearranged TRB sequences covering the V, D and J segments. Two consecutive PCR reactions with Phusion HS II polymerase added Illumina adapters and sample indices to the amplicons. The amplicons were purified from gel with the NucleoSpin Gel and PCR Clean-up kit and then assessed with Qubit and an Agilent 2100 Bioanalyzer. Sequencing of libraries was carried out on an Illumina MiSeq in 600-cycle, single-indexed, paired-end runs. The original pipeline was this. MiXCR versions 2.12 and 3.0.5 were used to process TRB sequences. Each unique CDR3 nucleotide sequence was treated as one clone, and only productive sequences with two or more reads were kept. The repertoire metrics were Shannon diversity, evenness, clonality (defined as one minus evenness), and alpha-parameterized diversity profiles covering alpha 0 to 5. Generation probabilities of clones in paired pre- and post-chemotherapy samples were computed with the IGoR algorithm. TCRdb ran its own pipeline on the public reads, namely fastp trimming at Q25 and MiXCR clone calling, and kept in-frame beta chains. One record per CDR3 amino acid sequence lists the most common genes and DNA. What appears here as the V and J calls and clone size reflects TCRdb's work, not the paper's. Across this sample there are 10,000 to 15,000 distinct CDR3 sequences, with less than 40% seen only once. The top ten constitute approximately 6.6% of the sample.

General study outcomes and caveats: Median generation probability increased over the chemotherapy interval in both cancer cohorts, suggesting repertoire reconstitution through rebound thymic output. It was noted by the authors that conclusions about immunological memory after chemotherapy cannot be drawn from the repertoire data. Significantly lower blood TCR diversity and higher clonality were observed in untreated patients with hematological or solid cancers than in age-matched healthy donors. In healthy donors, the decline in TCR diversity with age was mainly due to loss of richness, whereas in cancer patients loss of evenness also played a role.

With respect to this clonotype: Its target antigen remains unknown. No base-level quality is on record; no much larger clone is a single base apart.

Material: blood. The TCR was taken from a human donor in good health. The donor label of this sample is uncertain.

In nucleotide form, the sequence is TGTGCCAGCAGTTTAATAGGAGACAGGGGATCAGGGGCCAACGTCCTGACTTTC. Translated, it reads CASSLIGDRGSGANVLTF. The chain is assembled from TRBV27 and TRBJ2-6; TRBD1 fits 8 bases in the junction. Trimming leaves V shorter by 2 bases and J shorter by 4 bases, with the junction holding 10 bases beyond the gene matches. From the cysteine through the phenylalanine, the CDR3 covers 18 amino acids. The entry retains the CDR3 DNA only, 54 bases that are in frame from base 1. The germline V gene (reference sequence) provides CDR1 MNHEY and CDR2 SMNVEV. Reference TRBV27 and TRBJ2-6 proteins supply the regions before and after the CDR3; the full variable domain is: EAQVTQNPRYLITVTGKKLTVTCSQNMNHEYMSWYRQDPGLGLRQIYYSMNVEVTDKGDVPEGYKVSRKEKRNFPLILESPSPNQTSLYFCASSLIGDRGSGANVLTFGAGSRLTVL.